The sequence of this TCR beta chain was determined in a study of Graves' ophthalmopathy and Graves' hyperthyroidism. Amplified TCR beta CDR3 regions were obtained using RNA transcripts as template. Scientists carried out first-round RT-PCR using HTBI primers and then a second-round multiplex PCR. MiXCR, run by TCRdb on the multiplex PCR reads, gives a single entry per CDR3 protein. Of 680,000 or so distinct CDR3 sequences in the sample, about 20% were seen once. Germline CDR1 GTSNPN, CDR2 SVGIG (reference sequence). The CDR3 is 14 amino acids. The junction had 5 bases not matched to a gene; V was cut back by 2 bases and J by 5 bases. New diagnoses, under 2 months' duration, and ages 18 to 65 characterized the hyperthyroidism patients. The PBMC fraction was derived from 10 ml of fresh peripheral blood.

The chain is built from TRBV30 and TRBJ1-5; 8 bases line up with TRBD1. Sequencing input: peripheral blood. The receptor comes from a woman aged 18-35 years with stable Graves' hyperthyroidism. Some clones in this sample may be carry-over from other donors' samples. The CDR3 loop is CAWSRGQGYQPQHF. As DNA, the CDR3 is TGTGCCTGGAGTCGAGGACAGGGTTATCAGCCCCAGCATTTT.